One T cell receptor (beta chain) is described in this entry. The CDR3 loop spans 15 amino acids. V lost 6 bases to trimming and J lost 3 bases, with 15 bases between them. Germline CDR1 reads SGHTA; CDR2 reads FQGNSA. This record belongs to a study of CD8+ T cells in alopecia areata. Study summary: Among treated patients, oral tofacitinib was administered at 5 to 10 mg twice daily.

The treatment: oral pan-JAK inhibitor, 5-10 mg twice daily. Samples from alopecia areata patients were lesional scalp punch biopsies and peripheral blood. A FACSAria was used to sort CD4+ and CD8+ T cells. These cells came from PBMCs. Isolated RNA was reverse transcribed into cDNA used as the sequencing template. Repertoires were generated with immunoSEQ multiplex PCR, while TCRdb's copy carries only in-frame clones and drops some. The sample shows 120,000 to 150,000 clones, 80% to 90% of them seen only once. V and J are TRBV7-2 and TRBJ2-1; no reliable D call. This receptor was obtained from a human donor with alopecia areata. This sample comprised CD8+ T cells sorted from blood, obtained at week 4, from a patient treated with tofacitinib. The CDR3 here is CASSSPPGSYNEQFF. The CDR3 bases are TGTGCCAGCAGTTCCCCACCGGGCAGCTACAATGAGCAGTTCTTC.